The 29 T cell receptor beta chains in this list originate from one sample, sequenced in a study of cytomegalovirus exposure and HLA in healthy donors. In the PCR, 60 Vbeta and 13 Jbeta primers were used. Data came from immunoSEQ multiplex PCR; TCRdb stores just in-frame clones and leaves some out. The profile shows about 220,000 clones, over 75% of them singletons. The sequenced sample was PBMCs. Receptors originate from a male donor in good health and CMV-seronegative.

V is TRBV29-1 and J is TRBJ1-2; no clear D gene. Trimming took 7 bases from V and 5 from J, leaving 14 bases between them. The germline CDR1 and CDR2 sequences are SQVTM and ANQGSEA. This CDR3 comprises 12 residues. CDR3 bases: TGCAGCGCCGGAAGGGAGGGATATGGCTACACCTTC. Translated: CSAGREGYGYTF.

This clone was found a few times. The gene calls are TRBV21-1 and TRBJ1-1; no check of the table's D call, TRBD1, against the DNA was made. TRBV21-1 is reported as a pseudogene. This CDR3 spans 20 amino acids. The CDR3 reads CASSLEWGKDREGMNTEAFF. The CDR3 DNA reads TGTGCCAGCAGCCTCGAATGGGGGAAGGACAGGGAAGGCATGAACACTGAAGCTTTCTTT.

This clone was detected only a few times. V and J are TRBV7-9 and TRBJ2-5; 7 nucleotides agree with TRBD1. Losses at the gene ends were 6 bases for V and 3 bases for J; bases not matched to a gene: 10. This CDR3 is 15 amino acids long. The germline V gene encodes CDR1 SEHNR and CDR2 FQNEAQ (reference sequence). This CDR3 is CASSPTGAMEETQYF. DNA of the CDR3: TGTGCCAGCAGTCCTACAGGGGCGATGGAAGAGACCCAGTACTTC. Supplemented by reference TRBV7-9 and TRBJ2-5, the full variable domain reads DTGVSQNPRHKITKRGQNVTFRCDPISEHNRLYWYRQTLGQGPEFLTYFQNEAQLEKSRLLSDRFSAERPKGSFSTLEIQRTEQGDSAMYLCASSPTGAMEETQYFGPGTRLLVL.

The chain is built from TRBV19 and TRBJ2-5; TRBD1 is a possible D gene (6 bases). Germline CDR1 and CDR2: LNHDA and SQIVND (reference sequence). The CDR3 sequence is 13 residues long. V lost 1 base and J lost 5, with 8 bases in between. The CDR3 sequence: CASSIVRGETQYF. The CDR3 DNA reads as TGTGCCAGTAGTATAGTAAGGGGGGAGACCCAGTACTTC.

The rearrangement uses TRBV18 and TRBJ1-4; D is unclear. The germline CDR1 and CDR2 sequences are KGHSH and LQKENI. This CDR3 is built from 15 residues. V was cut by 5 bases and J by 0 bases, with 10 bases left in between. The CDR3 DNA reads TGTGCCAGCTCATACATCTCAACAACTAATGAAAAACTGTTTTTT. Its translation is CASSYISTTNEKLFF.

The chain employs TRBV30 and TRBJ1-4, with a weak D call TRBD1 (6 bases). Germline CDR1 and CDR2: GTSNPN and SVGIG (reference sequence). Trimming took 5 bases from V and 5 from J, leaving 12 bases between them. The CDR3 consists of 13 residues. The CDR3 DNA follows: TGTGCCTGGGGAACAGGGTCCAATGAAAAACTGTTTTTT. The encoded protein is CAWGTGSNEKLFF.

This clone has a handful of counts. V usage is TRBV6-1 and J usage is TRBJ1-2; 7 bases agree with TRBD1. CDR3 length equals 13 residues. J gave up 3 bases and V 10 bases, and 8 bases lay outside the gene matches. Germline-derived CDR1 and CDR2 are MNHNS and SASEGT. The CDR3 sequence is CATRQGRDYGYTF. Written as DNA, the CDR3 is TGTGCCACCCGACAGGGACGGGACTATGGCTACACCTTC.

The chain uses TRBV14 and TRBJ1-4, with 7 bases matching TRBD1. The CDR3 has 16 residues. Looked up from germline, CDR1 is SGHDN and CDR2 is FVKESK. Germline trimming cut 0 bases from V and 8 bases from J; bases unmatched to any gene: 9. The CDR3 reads CASSQESEGAGEKLFF. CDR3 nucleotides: TGTGCCAGCAGCCAAGAGAGTGAGGGGGCTGGGGAAAAACTGTTTTTT.

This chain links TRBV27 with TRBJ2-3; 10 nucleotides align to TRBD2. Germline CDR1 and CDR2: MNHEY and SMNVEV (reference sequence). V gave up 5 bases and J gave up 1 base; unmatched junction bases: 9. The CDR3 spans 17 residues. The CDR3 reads CASSLLSGTSGTDTQYF. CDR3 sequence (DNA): TGTGCCAGCAGTCTCCTTTCCGGGACTAGCGGCACAGATACGCAGTATTTT.

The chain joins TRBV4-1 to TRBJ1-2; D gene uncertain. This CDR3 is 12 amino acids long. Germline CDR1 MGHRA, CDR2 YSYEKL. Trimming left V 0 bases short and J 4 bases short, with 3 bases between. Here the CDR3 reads CASSQDGYGYTF. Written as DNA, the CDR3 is TGCGCCAGCAGCCAAGACGGCTATGGCTACACCTTC.

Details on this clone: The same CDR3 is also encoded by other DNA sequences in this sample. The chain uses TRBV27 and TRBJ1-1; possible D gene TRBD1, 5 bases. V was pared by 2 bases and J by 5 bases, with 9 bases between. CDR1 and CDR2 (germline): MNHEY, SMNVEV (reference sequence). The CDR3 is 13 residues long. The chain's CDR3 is CASSLGGGTEAFF. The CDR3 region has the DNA TGTGCCAGCAGTTTAGGGGGGGGAACTGAAGCTTTCTTT.

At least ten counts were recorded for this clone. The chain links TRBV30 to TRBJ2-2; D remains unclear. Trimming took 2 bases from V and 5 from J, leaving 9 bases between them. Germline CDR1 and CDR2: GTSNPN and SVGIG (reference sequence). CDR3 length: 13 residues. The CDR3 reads CAWSHTETGELFF. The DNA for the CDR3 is TGTGCCTGGAGTCATACGGAGACCGGGGAGCTGTTTTTT.

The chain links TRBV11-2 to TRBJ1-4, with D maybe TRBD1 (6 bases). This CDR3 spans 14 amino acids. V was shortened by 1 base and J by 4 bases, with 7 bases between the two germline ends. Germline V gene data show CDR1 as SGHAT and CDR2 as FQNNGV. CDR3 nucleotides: TGTGCCAGCAGCTTAGCCAGGGGTAATGAAAAACTGTTTTTT. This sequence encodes CASSLARGNEKLFF.

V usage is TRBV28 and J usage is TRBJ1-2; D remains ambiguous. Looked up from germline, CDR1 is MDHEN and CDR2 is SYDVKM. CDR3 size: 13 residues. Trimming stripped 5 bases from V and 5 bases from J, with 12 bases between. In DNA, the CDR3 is TGTGCCAGCAGTCCCAGGCCAGGTTATGGCTACACCTTC. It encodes CASSPRPGYGYTF.

CDR3 coding DNA: TGTGCCAGCAGTCGCGTAGATATCAATCAGCCCCAGCATTTT. Protein: CASSRVDINQPQHF. This rearrangement joins TRBV6-1 to TRBJ1-5; D not certain. The CDR3 extends over 14 amino acids. Per the germline V gene, CDR1 is MNHNS and CDR2 is SASEGT. With 5 bases removed from V and 3 bases from J, the gap between germline ends came to 11 bases.

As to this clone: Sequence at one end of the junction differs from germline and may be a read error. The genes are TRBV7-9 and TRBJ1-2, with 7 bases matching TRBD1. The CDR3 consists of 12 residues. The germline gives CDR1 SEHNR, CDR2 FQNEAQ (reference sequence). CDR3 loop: CSSSGRRGIYTF. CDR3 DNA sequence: TGTTCCAGCAGCGGTCGCAGGGGGATCTACACCTTC.

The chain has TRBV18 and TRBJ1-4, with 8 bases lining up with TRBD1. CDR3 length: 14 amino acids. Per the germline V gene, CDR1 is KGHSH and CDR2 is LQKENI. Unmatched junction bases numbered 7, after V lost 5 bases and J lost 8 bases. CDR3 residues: CASSTDRGYEKLFF. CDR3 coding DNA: TGTGCCAGCTCAACCGACAGGGGATACGAAAAACTGTTTTTT.

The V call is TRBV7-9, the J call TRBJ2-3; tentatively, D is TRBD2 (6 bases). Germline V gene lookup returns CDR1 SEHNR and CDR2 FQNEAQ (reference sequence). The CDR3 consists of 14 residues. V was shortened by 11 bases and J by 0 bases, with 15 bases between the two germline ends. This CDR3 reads CAHRGGASTDTQYF. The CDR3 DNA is TGTGCCCACCGCGGAGGGGCTAGCACAGATACGCAGTATTTT.

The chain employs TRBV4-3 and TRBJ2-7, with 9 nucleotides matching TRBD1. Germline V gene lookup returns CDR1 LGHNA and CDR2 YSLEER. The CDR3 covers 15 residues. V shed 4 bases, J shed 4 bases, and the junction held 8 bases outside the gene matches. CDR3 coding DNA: TGCGCCAGCAGCCGCGGGACAGGGTATGGGTACGAGCAGTACTTC. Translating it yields CASSRGTGYGYEQYF.

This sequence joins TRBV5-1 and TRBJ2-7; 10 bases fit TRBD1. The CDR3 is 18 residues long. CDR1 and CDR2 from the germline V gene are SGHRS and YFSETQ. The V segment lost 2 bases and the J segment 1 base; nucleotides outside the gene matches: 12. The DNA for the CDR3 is TGCGCCAGCAGCTTCTCCGAGAGGACAGGGGGGATATCCTACGAGCAGTACTTC. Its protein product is CASSFSERTGGISYEQYF.

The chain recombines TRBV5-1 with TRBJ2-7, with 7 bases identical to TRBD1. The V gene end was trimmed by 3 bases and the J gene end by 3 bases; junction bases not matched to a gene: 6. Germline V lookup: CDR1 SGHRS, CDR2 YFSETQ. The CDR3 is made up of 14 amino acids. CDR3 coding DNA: TGCGCCAGCAGCTCTCCGGGACAGATCTACGAGCAGTACTTC. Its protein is CASSSPGQIYEQYF.

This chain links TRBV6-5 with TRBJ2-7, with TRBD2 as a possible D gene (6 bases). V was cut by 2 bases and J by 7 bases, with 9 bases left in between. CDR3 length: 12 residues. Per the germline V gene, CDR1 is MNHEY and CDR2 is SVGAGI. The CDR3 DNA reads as TGTGCCAGCAGTTACGGGGCGGGGGAGCAGTACTTC. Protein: CASSYGAGEQYF.

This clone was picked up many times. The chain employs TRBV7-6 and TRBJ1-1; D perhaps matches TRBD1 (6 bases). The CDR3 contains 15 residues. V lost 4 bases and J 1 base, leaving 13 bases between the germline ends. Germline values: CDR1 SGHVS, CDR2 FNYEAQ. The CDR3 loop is CASSSGVTGNTEAFF. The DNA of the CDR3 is TGTGCCAGCAGCTCAGGGGTGACAGGGAACACTGAAGCTTTCTTT.

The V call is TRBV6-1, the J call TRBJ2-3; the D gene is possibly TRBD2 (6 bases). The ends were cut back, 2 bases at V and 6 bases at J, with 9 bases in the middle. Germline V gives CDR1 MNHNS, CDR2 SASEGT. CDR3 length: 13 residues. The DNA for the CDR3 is TGTGCCAGCAGTGAACGGGGGTTGGATACGCAGTATTTT. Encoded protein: CASSERGLDTQYF.

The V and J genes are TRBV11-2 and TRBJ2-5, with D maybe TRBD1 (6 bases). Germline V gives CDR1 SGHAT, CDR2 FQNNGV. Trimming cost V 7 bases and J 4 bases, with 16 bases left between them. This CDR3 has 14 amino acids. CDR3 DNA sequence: TGTGCCAGCAAATATGGGACAAAGGGAGAGACCCAGTACTTC. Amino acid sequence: CASKYGTKGETQYF.

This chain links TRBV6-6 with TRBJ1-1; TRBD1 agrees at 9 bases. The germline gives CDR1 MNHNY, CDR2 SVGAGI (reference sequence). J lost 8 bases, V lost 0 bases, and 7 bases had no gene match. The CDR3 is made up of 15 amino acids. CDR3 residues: CASSYSQGASNEAFF. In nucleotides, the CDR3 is TGTGCCAGCAGTTACTCACAGGGGGCCAGTAACGAAGCTTTCTTT.

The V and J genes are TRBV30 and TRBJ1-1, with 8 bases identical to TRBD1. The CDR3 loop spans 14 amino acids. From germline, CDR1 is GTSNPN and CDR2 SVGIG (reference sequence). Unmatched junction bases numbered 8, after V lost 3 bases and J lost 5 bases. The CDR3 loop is CAWRPRGRLTEAFF. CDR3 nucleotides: TGTGCCTGGAGACCCAGGGGGCGACTTACTGAAGCTTTCTTT.

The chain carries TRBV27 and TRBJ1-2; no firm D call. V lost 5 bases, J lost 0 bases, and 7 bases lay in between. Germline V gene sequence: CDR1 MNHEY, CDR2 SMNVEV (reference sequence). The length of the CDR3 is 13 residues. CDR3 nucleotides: TGTGCCAGCAGTCTAACCCCTAACTATGGCTACACCTTC. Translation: CASSLTPNYGYTF.

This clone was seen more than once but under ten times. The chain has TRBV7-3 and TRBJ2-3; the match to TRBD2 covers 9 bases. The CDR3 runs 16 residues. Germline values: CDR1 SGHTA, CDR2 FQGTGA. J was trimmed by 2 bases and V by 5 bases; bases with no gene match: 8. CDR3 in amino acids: CASSIGTSWTTDTQYF. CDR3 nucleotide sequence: TGTGCCAGCAGCATTGGGACTAGCTGGACCACAGATACGCAGTATTTT.